This entry lists 21 T cell receptor beta chains sequenced from one sample in a study of blood T cell repertoires in COVID-19. The repertoire was sequenced with immunoSEQ multiplex PCR; TCRdb's copy has only in-frame clones and lacks some. The table lists roughly 90,000 clones, 75% to 90% of them singletons. Sequenced: peripheral blood. Receptor source: a woman of 80 years or more with active COVID-19.

This clone has only a few counts. This chain links TRBV4-1 with TRBJ2-2; 14 bases align to TRBD2. This CDR3 has 18 residues. V was pared by 2 bases and J by 5 bases, with 7 bases of the junction left unmatched. From germline, CDR1 is MGHRA and CDR2 YSYEKL. The CDR3 is CASSQRLAGGPGTGELFF. CDR3 in DNA: TGCGCCAGCAGCCAAAGACTAGCGGGAGGGCCGGGAACCGGGGAGCTGTTTTTT.

The chain joins TRBV7-9 to TRBJ1-6; 10 positions match TRBD1. Losses at the gene ends were 5 bases for V and 9 bases for J; bases not matched to a gene: 4. The CDR3 covers 14 residues. The germline CDR1 and CDR2 sequences are SEHNR and FQNEAQ (reference sequence). CDR3 protein: CASSPGTGVSPLHF. The CDR3 nucleotides are TGTGCCAGCAGCCCAGGGACAGGGGTTTCACCCCTCCACTTT.

The chain couples TRBV19 to TRBJ1-1, with D unclear. The CDR3 sequence is 14 residues long. V was pared by 5 bases and J by 4 bases, with 14 bases between. CDR1 is LNHDA and CDR2 is SQIVND in the germline V gene (reference sequence). The CDR3 protein is CASSSTGAGTEAFF. CDR3 nucleotide sequence: TGTGCCAGTAGTTCGACGGGCGCGGGCACTGAAGCTTTCTTT.

This clone was seen a single time. One end of the junction does not line up with germline, which may come from a read error. The V and J genes are TRBV7-3 and TRBJ2-3; TRBD2 agrees at 9 bases. The CDR3 length is 16 residues. Germline assignment: CDR1 SGHTA and CDR2 FQGTGA. The CDR3 nucleotides read TGTGCCAGCAGCTTACTGGGCGGGACTAGCACCGATACGCAGTATTTT. This sequence encodes CASSLLGGTSTDTQYF.

The chain has TRBV12-2 and TRBJ1-4. TRBV12-2 is a known pseudogene. This CDR3 spans 13 amino acids. The CDR3 here is CPRHGRAGEKLFF. The CDR3 DNA reads TGTCCCCGTCACGGCAGGGCGGGAGAAAAACTGTTTTTT.

The rearrangement uses TRBV5-5 and TRBJ2-3; 10 bases map to TRBD1. V lost 4 bases, J lost 0 bases, and 2 bases stayed unmatched. This CDR3 is built from 15 residues. Per the germline V gene, CDR1 is SGHKS and CDR2 is YYEKEE (reference sequence). The CDR3 region is CASSPGQGSTDTQYF. CDR3 DNA: TGTGCCAGCAGCCCGGGACAGGGGAGCACAGATACGCAGTATTTT.

The chain is built from TRBV9 and TRBJ2-3; D not certain. Trimming pared 0 bases from V and 0 bases from J, leaving 11 bases between. CDR1 is SGDLS and CDR2 is YYNGEE in the germline V gene. The CDR3 length is 16 residues. CDR3 DNA sequence: TGTGCCAGCAGCGTAGAAACGACAACTAGCACAGATACGCAGTATTTT. It yields the protein CASSVETTTSTDTQYF.

This chain uses TRBV20-1 with TRBJ2-1; TRBD2 matches at 10 bases. The CDR3 length is 14 residues. V lost 3 bases and J lost 9; bases outside the gene matches: 8. CDR1 DFQATT and CDR2 SNEGSKA come from the germline V gene (reference sequence). The CDR3 region has the DNA TGCAGTGCTAGTCCCAGCGGGAGGGCCAGTGAGCAGTTCTTC. Translation: CSASPSGRASEQFF.

The chain uses TRBV20-1 and TRBJ2-7, with D possibly being TRBD2 (5 bases). CDR1 DFQATT and CDR2 SNEGSKA come from the germline V gene (reference sequence). V lost 3 bases, J lost 5 bases, and 14 bases lay in between. CDR3 length equals 13 residues. The CDR3 nucleotides read TGCAGTGCTAGTCCCCCCGCGGGCCACGAGCAGTACTTC. Amino acids: CSASPPAGHEQYF.

This chain connects TRBV18 to TRBJ2-1, with TRBD1 matching over 9 bases. CDR1 and CDR2 (germline): KGHSH, LQKENI. V shed 3 bases and J 5 bases; nucleotides not matched to a gene: 11. This CDR3 region has 17 residues. The CDR3 DNA follows: TGTGCCAGCTCACCCGGGCCGGGACAGGGTTATCACAATGAGCAGTTCTTC. It encodes CASSPGPGQGYHNEQFF.

A word on this clone: A read error may produce the germline difference seen at one junction end. This rearrangement joins TRBV6-1 to TRBJ1-6, with a weak D call TRBD1 (5 bases). The CDR3 spans 14 residues. Germline V CDR1 and CDR2: MNHNS, SASEGT. CDR3 DNA sequence: TGTGCCAGCAGTGATAGGGGACTGGGTTCACCCCCCCACTTT. Translation gives CASSDRGLGSPPHF.

This sequence joins TRBV7-9 and TRBJ1-4; 7 bases map to TRBD1. Looked up from germline, CDR1 is SEHNR and CDR2 is FQNEAQ (reference sequence). V shed 2 bases and J 10 bases; nucleotides not matched to a gene: 7. The CDR3 runs 14 residues. The CDR3 protein is CASSLIAGGAKLFF. CDR3 in DNA: TGTGCCAGCAGCTTAATCGCAGGGGGAGCAAAACTGTTTTTT.

The chain is built from TRBV11-2 and TRBJ2-1, with no clear D. Trimming shortened V by 1 base and J by 9 bases, and 10 bases separated the two germline ends. This CDR3 has 13 residues. Germline CDR1 and CDR2: SGHAT and FQNNGV. The CDR3 loop is CASSLAPSSEQFF. For the CDR3, the DNA is TGTGCCAGCAGCTTAGCCCCTAGTTCTGAGCAGTTCTTC.

The CDR3 coding sequence is TGTGCCAGCAGTGTACAGGGGGCGGATTATGGCTACACCTTC. Translation gives CASSVQGADYGYTF. The chain combines TRBV2 with TRBJ1-2; 9 nucleotides line up with TRBD1. This CDR3 contains 14 residues. V shed 4 bases and J 5 bases; nucleotides not matched to a gene: 5. Germline lookup yields CDR1 SNHLY and CDR2 FYNNEI.

This clone occurred a few times. The J gene is TRBJ2-5, the V gene TRBV11-1, with TRBD2 identical over 8 bases. V was pared by 6 bases and J by 4 bases, with 7 bases of the junction left unmatched. Germline-derived CDR1 and CDR2 are SGHAT and FQDESV (reference sequence). The CDR3 runs 14 residues. The CDR3 protein is CASSFTGTRETQYF. Here the CDR3 DNA reads TGTGCCAGCAGTTTTACCGGGACTAGAGAGACCCAGTACTTC.

On this clone itself: The sample carries other DNA sequences with the same CDR3. The rearrangement links TRBV18 to TRBJ2-3; 9 bases fit TRBD1. Germline V gene data show CDR1 as KGHSH and CDR2 as LQKENI. This CDR3 contains 14 residues. The V segment lost 2 bases and the J segment 3 bases; nucleotides outside the gene matches: 0. Written as DNA, the CDR3 is TGTGCCAGCTCACCAGACAGGGGGACAGATACGCAGTATTTT. Protein sequence: CASSPDRGTDTQYF.

The V call is TRBV27, the J call TRBJ2-7, with TRBD1 matching over 7 bases. CDR1 MNHEY and CDR2 SMNVEV come from the germline V gene (reference sequence). The V gene end was trimmed by 3 bases and the J gene end by 4 bases; junction bases not matched to a gene: 12. The CDR3 spans 16 residues. CDR3: CASSFRSGTVNYEQYF. In nucleotides, the CDR3 is TGTGCCAGCAGTTTTAGGTCCGGGACAGTGAATTACGAGCAGTACTTC.

The V call is TRBV6-2 or TRBV6-3, the J call TRBJ1-5; TRBD1 matches at 10 bases. In germline, CDR1 is MNHEY, CDR2 SVGEGT. The CDR3 is 16 amino acids. J lost 5 bases, V lost 2 bases, and 6 bases had no gene match. CDR3 sequence (DNA): TGTGCCAGCAGTTACCCGACCGGGACAGGGGATCAGCCCCAGCATTTT. This codes for CASSYPTGTGDQPQHF.

V and J are TRBV4-3 and TRBJ1-6; perhaps TRBD1 as D (6 bases). The CDR3 runs to 17 residues. Germline V lookup: CDR1 LGHNA, CDR2 YSLEER. Between the trimmed V and J ends, which lost 0 bases and 9 bases, there was a span of 18 bases. Here the CDR3 DNA reads TGCGCCAGCAGCCAAGATACCCTCGGGGGAGGGGGTTCACCCCTCCACTTT. Translation: CASSQDTLGGGGSPLHF.

There are a few counts of this clone. This chain links TRBV10-3 with TRBJ2-5; the D is unclear. This CDR3 has 13 amino acids. The germline V gene encodes CDR1 ENHRY and CDR2 SYGVKD. Trimming stripped 0 bases from V and 5 bases from J, with 7 bases between. The CDR3 loop is CAISESREETQYF. In DNA, the CDR3 is TGTGCCATCAGTGAGTCTAGAGAGGAGACCCAGTACTTC.

This clone was seen a single time. The same CDR3 can be traced to other DNA sequences in this sample. This chain connects TRBV7-2 to TRBJ2-7, with 7 bases lining up with TRBD2. The CDR3 runs to 15 residues. V was clipped by 5 bases and J by 0 bases; unmatched bases: 7. Germline CDR1 SGHTA, CDR2 FQGNSA. The CDR3 bases are TGTGCCAGCAGCCCCGGCCTAGCGGACTCCTACGAGCAGTACTTC. Translation gives CASSPGLADSYEQYF. The variable domain in full, completed from reference TRBV7-2 and TRBJ2-7, reads GAGVSQSPSNKVTEKGKDVELRCDPISGHTALYWYRQSLGQGLEFLIYFQGNSAPDKSGLPSDRFSAERTGGSVSTLTIQRTQQEDSAVYLCASSPGLADSYEQYFGPGTRLTVT.